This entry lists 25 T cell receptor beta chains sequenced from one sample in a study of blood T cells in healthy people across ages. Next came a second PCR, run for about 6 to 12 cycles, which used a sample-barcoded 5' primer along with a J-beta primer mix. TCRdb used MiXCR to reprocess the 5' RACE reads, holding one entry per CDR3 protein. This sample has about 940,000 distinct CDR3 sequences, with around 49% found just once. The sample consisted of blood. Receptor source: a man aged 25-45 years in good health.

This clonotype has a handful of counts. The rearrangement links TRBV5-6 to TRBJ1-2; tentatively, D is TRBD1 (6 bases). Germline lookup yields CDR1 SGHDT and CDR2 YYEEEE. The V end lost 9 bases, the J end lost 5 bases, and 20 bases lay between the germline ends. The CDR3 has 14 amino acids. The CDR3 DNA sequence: TGTGCCACGAGGGGGACGGAAAAGGGGTATGGCTACACCTTC. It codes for CATRGTEKGYGYTF.

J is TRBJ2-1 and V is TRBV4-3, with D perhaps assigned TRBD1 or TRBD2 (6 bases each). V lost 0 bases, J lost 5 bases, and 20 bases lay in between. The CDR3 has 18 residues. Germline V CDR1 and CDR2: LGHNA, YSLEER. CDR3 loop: CASSQEWGRGGTNNEQFF. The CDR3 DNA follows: TGCGCCAGCAGCCAAGAGTGGGGCAGGGGAGGAACGAACAATGAGCAGTTCTTC.

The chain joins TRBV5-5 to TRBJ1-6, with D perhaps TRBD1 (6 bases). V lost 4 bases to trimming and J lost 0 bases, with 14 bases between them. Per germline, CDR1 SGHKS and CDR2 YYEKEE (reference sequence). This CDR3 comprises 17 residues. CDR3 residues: CASSLGQLSSYNSPLHF. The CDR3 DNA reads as TGTGCCAGCAGCCTAGGACAGTTAAGCTCCTATAATTCACCCCTCCACTTT.

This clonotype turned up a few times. The CDR3 spells CATSRTENQPQHF. The CDR3 region has the DNA TGCGCCACATCCCGGACGGAAAATCAGCCCCAGCATTTT. This chain links TRBV4-1 with TRBJ1-5; D ambiguous. In germline, CDR1 is MGHRA, CDR2 YSYEKL. This CDR3 comprises 13 residues. Trimming shortened V by 10 bases and J by 4 bases, and 14 bases separated the two germline ends.

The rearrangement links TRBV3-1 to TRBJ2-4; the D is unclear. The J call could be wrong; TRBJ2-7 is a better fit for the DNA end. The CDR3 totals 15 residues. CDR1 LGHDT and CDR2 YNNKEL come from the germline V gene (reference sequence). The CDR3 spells CASSQVTDSSYEQYF. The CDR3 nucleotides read TGTGCCAGCAGCCAAGTGACGGATAGCTCCTACGAGCAGTACTTC.

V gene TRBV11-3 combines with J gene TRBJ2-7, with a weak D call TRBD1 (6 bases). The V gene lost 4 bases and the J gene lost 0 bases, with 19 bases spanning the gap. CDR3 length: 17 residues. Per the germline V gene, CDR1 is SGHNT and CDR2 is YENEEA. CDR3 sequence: CASSSNDEGHNSYEQYF. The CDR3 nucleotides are TGTGCCAGCAGCTCGAATGATGAGGGACACAACTCCTACGAGCAGTACTTC. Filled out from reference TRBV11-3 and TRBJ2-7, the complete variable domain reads EAGVVQSPRYKIIEKKQPVAFWCNPISGHNTLYWYLQNLGQGPELLIRYENEEAVDDSQLPKDRFSAERLKGVDSTLKIQPAELGDSAVYLCASSSNDEGHNSYEQYFGPGTRLTVT.

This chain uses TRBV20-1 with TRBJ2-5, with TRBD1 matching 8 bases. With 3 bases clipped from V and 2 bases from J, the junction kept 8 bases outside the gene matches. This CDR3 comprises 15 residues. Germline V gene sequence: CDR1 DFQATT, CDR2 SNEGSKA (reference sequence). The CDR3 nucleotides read TGCAGTGCTAGGGAAGGGACAGGATGGCAAGAGACCCAGTACTTC. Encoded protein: CSAREGTGWQETQYF.

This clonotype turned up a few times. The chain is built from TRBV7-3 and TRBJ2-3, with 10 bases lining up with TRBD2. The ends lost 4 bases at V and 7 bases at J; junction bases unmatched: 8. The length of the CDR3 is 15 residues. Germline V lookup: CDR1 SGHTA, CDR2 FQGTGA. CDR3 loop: CASSSAGGGLNTQYF. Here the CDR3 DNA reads TGTGCCAGCAGCTCAGCGGGGGGGGGTTTAAATACGCAGTATTTT.

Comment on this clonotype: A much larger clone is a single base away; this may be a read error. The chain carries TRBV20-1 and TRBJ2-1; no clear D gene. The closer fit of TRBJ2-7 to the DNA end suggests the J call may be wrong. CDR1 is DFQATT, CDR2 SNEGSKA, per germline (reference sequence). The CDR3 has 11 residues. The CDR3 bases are TGCAGTGCCCGAGAGTACAGTGAGCAGTACTTC. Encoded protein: CSAREYSEQYF.

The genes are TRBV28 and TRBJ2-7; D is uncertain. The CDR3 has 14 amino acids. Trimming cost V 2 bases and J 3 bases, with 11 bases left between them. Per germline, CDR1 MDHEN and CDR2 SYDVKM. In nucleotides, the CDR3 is TGTGCCAGCAGTTTAGAAGTGAACTACTACGAGCAGTACTTC. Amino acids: CASSLEVNYYEQYF. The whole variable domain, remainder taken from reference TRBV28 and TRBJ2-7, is DVKVTQSSRYLVKRTGEKVFLECVQDMDHENMFWYRQDPGLGLRLIYFSYDVKMKEKGDIPEGYSVSREKKERFSLILESASTNQTSMYLCASSLEVNYYEQYFGPGTRLTVT.

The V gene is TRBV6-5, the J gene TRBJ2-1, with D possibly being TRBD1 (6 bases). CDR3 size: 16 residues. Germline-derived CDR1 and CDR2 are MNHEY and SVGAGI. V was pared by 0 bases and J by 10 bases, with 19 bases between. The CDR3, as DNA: TGTGCCAGCAGTTACTCGAATCTGGGGGCTCTTGGCGAGCAGTTCTTC. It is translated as CASSYSNLGALGEQFF.

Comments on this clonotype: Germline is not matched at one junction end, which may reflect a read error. The CDR3 DNA follows: TGCGCCGGCAGCCAAGAAGACAGCTCCTACAATGAGCAGTTCTTC. As protein: CAGSQEDSSYNEQFF. The rearrangement links TRBV4-1 to TRBJ2-1, with D tentatively TRBD1 (5 bases). Germline CDR1 MGHRA, CDR2 YSYEKL. The CDR3 contains 15 residues.

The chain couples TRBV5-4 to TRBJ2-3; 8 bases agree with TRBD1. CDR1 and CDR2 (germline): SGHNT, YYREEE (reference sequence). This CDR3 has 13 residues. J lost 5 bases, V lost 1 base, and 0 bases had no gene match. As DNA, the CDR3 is TGTGCCAGCAGCTTGACAGGGGGAGATACGCAGTATTTT. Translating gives CASSLTGGDTQYF.

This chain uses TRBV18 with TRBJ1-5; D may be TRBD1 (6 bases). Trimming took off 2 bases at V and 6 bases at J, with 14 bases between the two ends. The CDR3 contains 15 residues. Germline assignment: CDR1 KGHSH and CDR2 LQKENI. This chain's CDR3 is CASSPGVWGLQPQHF. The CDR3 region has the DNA TGTGCCAGCTCACCAGGGGTTTGGGGGCTTCAGCCCCAGCATTTT.

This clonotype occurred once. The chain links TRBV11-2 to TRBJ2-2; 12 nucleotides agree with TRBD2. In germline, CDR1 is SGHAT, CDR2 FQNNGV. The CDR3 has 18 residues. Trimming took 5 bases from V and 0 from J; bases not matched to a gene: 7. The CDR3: CASSARLAGVPNTGELFF. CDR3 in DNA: TGTGCCAGCAGCGCTCGACTAGCGGGGGTTCCGAACACCGGGGAGCTGTTTTTT.

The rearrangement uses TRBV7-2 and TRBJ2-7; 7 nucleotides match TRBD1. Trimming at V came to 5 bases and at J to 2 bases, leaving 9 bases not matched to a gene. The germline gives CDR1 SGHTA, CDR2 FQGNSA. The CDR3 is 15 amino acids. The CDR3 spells CASSRGRGRTYEQYF. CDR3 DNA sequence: TGTGCCAGCAGCCGGGGTAGGGGGCGTACCTACGAGCAGTACTTC.

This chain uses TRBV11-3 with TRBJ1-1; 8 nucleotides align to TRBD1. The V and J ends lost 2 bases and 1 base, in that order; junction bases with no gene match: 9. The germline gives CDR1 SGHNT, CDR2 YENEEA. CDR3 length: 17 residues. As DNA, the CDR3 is TGTGCCAGCAGCTTATTTCCCAGGGGGCCAACGAACACTGAAGCTTTCTTT. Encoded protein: CASSLFPRGPTNTEAFF.

CDR3: CSVKASGFSYEQYF. In nucleotides, the CDR3 is TGCAGCGTTAAAGCTAGCGGGTTCTCCTACGAGCAGTACTTC. V is TRBV29-1 and J is TRBJ2-7, with 8 bases matching TRBD2. Germline lookup yields CDR1 SQVTM and CDR2 ANQGSEA. The length of the CDR3 is 14 residues. The trim removed 5 bases at V and 0 bases at J, leaving 6 bases unmatched.

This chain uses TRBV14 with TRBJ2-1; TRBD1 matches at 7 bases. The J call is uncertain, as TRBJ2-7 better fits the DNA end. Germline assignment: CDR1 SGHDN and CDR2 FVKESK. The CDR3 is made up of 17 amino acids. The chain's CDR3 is CASSQIFGQVRSGEQYF. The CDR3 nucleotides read TGTGCCAGCAGCCAGATTTTTGGACAGGTCCGTAGTGGGGAGCAGTACTTC.

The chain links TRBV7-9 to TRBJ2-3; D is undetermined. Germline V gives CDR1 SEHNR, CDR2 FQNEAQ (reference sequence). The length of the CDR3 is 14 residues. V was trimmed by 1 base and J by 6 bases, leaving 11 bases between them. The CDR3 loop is CASSLGQAWDTQYF. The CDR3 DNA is TGTGCCAGCAGCTTAGGCCAGGCCTGGGATACGCAGTATTTT. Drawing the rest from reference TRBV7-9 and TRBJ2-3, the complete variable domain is DTGVSQNPRHKITKRGQNVTFRCDPISEHNRLYWYRQTLGQGPEFLTYFQNEAQLEKSRLLSDRFSAERPKGSFSTLEIQRTEQGDSAMYLCASSLGQAWDTQYFGPGTRLTVL.

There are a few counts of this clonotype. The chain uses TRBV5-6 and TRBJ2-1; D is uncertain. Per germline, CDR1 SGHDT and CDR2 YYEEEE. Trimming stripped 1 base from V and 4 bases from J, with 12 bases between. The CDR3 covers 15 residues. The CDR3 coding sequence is TGTGCCAGCAGCTTGTTTGGCAGCTTATACAATGAGCAGTTCTTC. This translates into CASSLFGSLYNEQFF.

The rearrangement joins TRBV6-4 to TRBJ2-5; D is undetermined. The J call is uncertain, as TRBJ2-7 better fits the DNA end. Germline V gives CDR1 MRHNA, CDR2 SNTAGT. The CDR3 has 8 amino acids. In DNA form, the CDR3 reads TGTGCCAGATGCGAGCAGTACTTC. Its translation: CARCEQYF.

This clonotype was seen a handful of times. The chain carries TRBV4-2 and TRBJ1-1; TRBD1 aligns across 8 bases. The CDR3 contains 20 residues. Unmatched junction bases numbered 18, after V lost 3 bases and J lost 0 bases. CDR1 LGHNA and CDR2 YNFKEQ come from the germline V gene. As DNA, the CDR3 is TGTGCCAGCAGCCAGCGCTGGACCGGGACAGGAGAGACAATGAACACTGAAGCTTTCTTT. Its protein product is CASSQRWTGTGETMNTEAFF.

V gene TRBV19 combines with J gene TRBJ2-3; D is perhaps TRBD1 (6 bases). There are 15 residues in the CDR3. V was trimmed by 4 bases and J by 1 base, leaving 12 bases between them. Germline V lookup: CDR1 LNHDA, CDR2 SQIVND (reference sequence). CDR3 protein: CASSTNRDGTDTQYF. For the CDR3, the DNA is TGTGCCAGTAGTACCAACAGGGACGGCACAGATACGCAGTATTTT.

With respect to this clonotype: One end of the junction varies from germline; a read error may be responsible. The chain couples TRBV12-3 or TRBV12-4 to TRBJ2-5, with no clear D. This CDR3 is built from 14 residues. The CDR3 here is CASRDSLQQETRYF. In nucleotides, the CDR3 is TGTGCCAGCAGGGATAGCCTGCAACAAGAGACCCGGTACTTC.